This TCR beta chain was sequenced for a study of OX40 agonist ivuxolimab in advanced cancers. This table comes from immunoSEQ multiplex PCR, and its TCRdb copy is limited to in-frame clones, with some not included. The profile covers some 60,000 clones, with around 81% appearing a single time and about 4.5% taken by the ten largest. Findings and caveats of the study: Both CD4+ and CD8+ T cell populations in blood had undergone clonal expansion by week 6 at 0.1 to 3.0 mg/kg.

With regard to this clone: The antigen is unknown.

The junction had 6 bases not matched to a gene; V was cut back by 8 bases and J by 6 bases. Germline CDR1 MNHEY, CDR2 SMNVEV (reference sequence). This CDR3 comprises 12 residues. The specimen was CD4+ or CD8+ T cells sorted from blood, collected in a trial of the OX40 agonist ivuxolimab. The clonotype originates from an adult with an advanced solid tumor such as melanoma, head and neck, liver or kidney cancer. The chain couples TRBV27 to TRBJ2-7; 8 nucleotides line up with TRBD2. CDR3 sequence reads: CASGLRGGEQYF. In DNA form, the CDR3 reads TGTGCCAGCGGACTCCGGGGGGGCGAGCAGTACTTC.